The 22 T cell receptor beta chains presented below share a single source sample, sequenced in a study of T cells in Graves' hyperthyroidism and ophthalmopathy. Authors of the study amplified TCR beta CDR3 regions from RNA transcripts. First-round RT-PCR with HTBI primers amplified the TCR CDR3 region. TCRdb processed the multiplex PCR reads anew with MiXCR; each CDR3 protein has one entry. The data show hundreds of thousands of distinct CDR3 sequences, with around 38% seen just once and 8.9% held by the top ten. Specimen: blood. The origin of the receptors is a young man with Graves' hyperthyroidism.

As DNA, the CDR3 is TGTGCCAGTAGTATCCGGACGGGGAATCAGCCCCTCCACTTT. It yields the protein CASSIRTGNQPLHF. The chain couples TRBV19 to TRBJ1-6, with D unresolved. Germline V CDR1 and CDR2: LNHDA, SQIVND (reference sequence). Trimming took 3 bases from V and 13 from J, leaving 16 bases between them. This CDR3 is built from 14 residues. Full variable domain (rest looked up from reference TRBV19 and TRBJ1-6): DGGITQSPKYLFRKEGQNVTLSCEQNLNHDAMYWYRQDPGQGLRLIYYSQIVNDFQKGDIAEGYSVSREKKESFPLTVTSAQKNPTAFYLCASSIRTGNQPLHFGNGTRLTVT.

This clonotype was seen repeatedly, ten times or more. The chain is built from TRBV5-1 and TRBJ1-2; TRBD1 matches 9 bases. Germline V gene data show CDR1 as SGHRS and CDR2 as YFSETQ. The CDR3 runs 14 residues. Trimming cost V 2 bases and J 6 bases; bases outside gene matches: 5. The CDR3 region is CASSFQQGADGYTF. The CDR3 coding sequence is TGCGCCAGCAGCTTCCAACAGGGGGCTGATGGCTACACCTTC.

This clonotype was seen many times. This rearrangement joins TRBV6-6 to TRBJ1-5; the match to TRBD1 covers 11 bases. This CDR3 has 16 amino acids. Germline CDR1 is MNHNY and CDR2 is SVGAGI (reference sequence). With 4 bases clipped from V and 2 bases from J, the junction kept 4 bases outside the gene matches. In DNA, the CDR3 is TGTGCCAGCAGTTGGGACAGGGGGAAAGGCAATCAGCCCCAGCATTTT. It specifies CASSWDRGKGNQPQHF.

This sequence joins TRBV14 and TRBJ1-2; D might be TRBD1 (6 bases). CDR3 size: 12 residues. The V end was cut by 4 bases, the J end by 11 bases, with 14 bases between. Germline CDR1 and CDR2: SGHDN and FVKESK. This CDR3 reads CASSLGGTAYTF. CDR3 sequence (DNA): TGTGCCAGCAGCCTAGGGGGAACAGCTTACACCTTC.

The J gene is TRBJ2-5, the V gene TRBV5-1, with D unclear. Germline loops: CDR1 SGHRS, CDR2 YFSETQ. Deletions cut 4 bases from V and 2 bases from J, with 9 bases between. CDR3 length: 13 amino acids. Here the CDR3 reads CASSVGKQETQYF. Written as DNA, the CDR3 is TGCGCCAGCAGCGTGGGGAAGCAAGAGACCCAGTACTTC.

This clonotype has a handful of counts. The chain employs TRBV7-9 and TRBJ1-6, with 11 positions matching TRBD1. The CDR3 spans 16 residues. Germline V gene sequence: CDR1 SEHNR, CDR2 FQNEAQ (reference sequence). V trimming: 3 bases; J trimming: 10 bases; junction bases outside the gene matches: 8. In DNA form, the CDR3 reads TGTGCCAGCAGCTTTATGGACAGGGGGCGAGGATCACCCCTCCACTTT. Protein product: CASSFMDRGRGSPLHF.

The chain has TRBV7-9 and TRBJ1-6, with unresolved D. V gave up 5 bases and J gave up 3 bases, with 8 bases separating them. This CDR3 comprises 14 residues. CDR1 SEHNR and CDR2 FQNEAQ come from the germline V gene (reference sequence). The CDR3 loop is CASSQEVYNSPLHF. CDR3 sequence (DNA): TGTGCCAGCAGCCAAGAGGTCTATAATTCACCCCTCCACTTT. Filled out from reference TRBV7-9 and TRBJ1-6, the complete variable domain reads DTGVSQNPRHKITKRGQNVTFRCDPISEHNRLYWYRQTLGQGPEFLTYFQNEAQLEKSRLLSDRFSAERPKGSFSTLEIQRTEQGDSAMYLCASSQEVYNSPLHFGNGTRLTVT.

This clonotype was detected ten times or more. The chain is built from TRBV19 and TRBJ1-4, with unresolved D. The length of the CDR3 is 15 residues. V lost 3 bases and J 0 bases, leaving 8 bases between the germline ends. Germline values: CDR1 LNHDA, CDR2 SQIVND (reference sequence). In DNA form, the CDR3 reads TGTGCCAGTAGTATGGGCGGCGCAACTAATGAAAAACTGTTTTTT. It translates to CASSMGGATNEKLFF. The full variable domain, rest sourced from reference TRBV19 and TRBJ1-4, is DGGITQSPKYLFRKEGQNVTLSCEQNLNHDAMYWYRQDPGQGLRLIYYSQIVNDFQKGDIAEGYSVSREKKESFPLTVTSAQKNPTAFYLCASSMGGATNEKLFFGSGTQLSVL.

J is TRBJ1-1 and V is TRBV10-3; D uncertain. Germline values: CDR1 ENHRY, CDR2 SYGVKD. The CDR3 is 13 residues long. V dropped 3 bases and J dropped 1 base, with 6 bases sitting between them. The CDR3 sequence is CAISDSENTEAFF. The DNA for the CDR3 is TGTGCCATCAGTGACAGTGAGAACACTGAAGCTTTCTTT.

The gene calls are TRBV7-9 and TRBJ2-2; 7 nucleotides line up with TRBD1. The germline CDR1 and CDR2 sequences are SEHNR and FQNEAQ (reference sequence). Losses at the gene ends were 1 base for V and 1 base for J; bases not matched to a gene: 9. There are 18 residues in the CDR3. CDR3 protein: CASSLVGGDRVNTGELFF. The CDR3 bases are TGTGCCAGCAGCTTAGTAGGGGGAGACAGGGTGAACACCGGGGAGCTGTTTTTT.

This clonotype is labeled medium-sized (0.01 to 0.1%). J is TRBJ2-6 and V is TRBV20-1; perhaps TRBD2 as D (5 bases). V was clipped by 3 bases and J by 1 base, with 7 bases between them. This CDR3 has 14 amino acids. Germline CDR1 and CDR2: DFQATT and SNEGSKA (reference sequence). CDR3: CSASPGSGANVLTF. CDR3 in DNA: TGCAGTGCTAGTCCGGGGTCTGGGGCCAACGTCCTGACTTTC.

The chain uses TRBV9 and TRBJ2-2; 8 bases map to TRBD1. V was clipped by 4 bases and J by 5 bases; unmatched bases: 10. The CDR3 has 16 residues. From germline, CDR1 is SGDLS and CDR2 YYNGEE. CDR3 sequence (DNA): TGTGCCAGCAGCCAAGGGCAGGGGGCGACAACCGGGGAGCTGTTTTTT. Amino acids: CASSQGQGATTGELFF.

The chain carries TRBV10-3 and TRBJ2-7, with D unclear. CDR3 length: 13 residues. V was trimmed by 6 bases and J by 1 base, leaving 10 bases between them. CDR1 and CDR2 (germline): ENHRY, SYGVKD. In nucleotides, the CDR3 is TGTGCCATCAGCCGGGCCCGATCCTACGAGCAGTACTTC. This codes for CAISRARSYEQYF.

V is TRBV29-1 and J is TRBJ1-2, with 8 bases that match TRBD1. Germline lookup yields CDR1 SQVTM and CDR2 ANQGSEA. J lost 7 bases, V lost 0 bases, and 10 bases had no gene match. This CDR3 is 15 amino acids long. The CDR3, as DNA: TGCAGCGTTGAAGATCATCAGACAGGGGCTTCTGGCTACACCTTC. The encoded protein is CSVEDHQTGASGYTF.

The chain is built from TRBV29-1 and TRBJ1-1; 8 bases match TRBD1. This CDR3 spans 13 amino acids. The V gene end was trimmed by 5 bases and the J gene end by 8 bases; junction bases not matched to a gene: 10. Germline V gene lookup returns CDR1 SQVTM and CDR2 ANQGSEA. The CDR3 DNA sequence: TGCAGCGTTATGACAGGGGACCCCTCGGAAGCTTTCTTT. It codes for CSVMTGDPSEAFF.

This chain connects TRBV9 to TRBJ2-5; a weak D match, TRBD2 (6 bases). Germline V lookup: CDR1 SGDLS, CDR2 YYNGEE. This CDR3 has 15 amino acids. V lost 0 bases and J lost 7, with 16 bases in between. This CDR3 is CASSVEGTLGVTQYF. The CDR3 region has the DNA TGTGCCAGCAGCGTAGAGGGGACTTTGGGGGTGACCCAGTACTTC.

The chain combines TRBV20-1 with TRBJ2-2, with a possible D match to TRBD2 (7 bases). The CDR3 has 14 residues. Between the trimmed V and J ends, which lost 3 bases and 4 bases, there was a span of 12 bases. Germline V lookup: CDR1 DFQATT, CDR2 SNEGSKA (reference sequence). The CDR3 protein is CSASVGGATGELFF. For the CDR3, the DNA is TGCAGTGCTAGCGTGGGGGGGGCCACCGGGGAGCTGTTTTTT.

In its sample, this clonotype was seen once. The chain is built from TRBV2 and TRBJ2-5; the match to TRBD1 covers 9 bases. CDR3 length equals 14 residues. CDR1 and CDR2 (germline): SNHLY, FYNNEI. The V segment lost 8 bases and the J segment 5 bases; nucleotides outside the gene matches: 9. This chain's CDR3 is CASSPVGQGETQYF. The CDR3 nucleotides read TGTGCCAGCTCACCAGTCGGACAGGGGGAGACCCAGTACTTC.

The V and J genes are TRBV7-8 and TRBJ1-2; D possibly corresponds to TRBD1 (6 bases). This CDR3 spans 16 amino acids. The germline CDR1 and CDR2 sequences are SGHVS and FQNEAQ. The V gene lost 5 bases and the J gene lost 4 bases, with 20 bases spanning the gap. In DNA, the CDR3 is TGTGCCAGCAGCGACTCCCTCGGAGGGGGGGTCTATGGCTACACCTTC. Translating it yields CASSDSLGGGVYGYTF.

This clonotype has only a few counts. CDR3 bases: TGTGCCAGCAGCCAAGAGGATTTCCAAGAGACCCAGTACTTC. Protein sequence: CASSQEDFQETQYF. The chain couples TRBV14 to TRBJ2-5; the D is unclear. V was cut by 0 bases and J by 1 base, with 6 bases left in between. Germline V gene data show CDR1 as SGHDN and CDR2 as FVKESK. CDR3 size: 14 residues.

This CDR3 reads CASRPAGGGNQPQHF. As DNA, the CDR3 is TGTGCCAGCAGGCCTGCAGGGGGTGGCAATCAGCCCCAGCATTTT. The chain joins TRBV11-2 to TRBJ1-5; 7 bases are shared with TRBD1. This CDR3 spans 15 amino acids. CDR1 is SGHAT, CDR2 FQNNGV, per germline. V lost 6 bases to trimming and J lost 2 bases; unmatched junction nucleotides: 7.

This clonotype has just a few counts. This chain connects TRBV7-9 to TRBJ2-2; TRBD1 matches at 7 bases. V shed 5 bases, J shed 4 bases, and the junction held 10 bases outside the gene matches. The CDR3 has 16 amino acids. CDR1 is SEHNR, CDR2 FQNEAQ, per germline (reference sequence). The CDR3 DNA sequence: TGTGCCAGCAGCCCAGAGGGAACAGGGGTCACCGGGGAGCTGTTTTTT. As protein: CASSPEGTGVTGELFF.